This T cell receptor (beta chain) was observed in a study of identical twins (dated by TCRdb to about 2016). With respect to the entire study: The study deep-sequenced TCR alpha and beta repertoires from monozygotic twins, unrelated adults of various ages and cord blood to test whether fetal clonotypes persist. To rule out contamination, the twin experiments were replicated at different times with different library preparation protocols.

For this clonotype: The specificity of this receptor is unknown. No base quality values were provided; no much bigger clone lies one nucleotide off.

Every donor was a healthy Caucasian. Three pairs of female monozygotic twins, all aged roughly 18 to 29 years, were included in the twin cohort. Positive isolation kits from Invitrogen were used to isolate CD4+ and CD8+ T cell populations. V and J are truncated by 3 bases and 12 bases respectively, leaving an intervening sequence of 10 bases. The CDR3 goes from the cysteine to the phenylalanine over 11 residues. Only the CDR3 part of the read is kept: 33 bases, read in frame from the first base. The receptor library was made with 5' RACE. The sequencer was an Illumina HiSeq 2000. Template switching added a universal primer binding site, and the final cDNA carried a unique molecular identifier that allowed TCR cDNA molecules to be counted accurately. Specific primers in the conserved constant-segment region were used to synthesize first-strand cDNA for the TCR alpha and beta chains. Each cDNA library was double barcoded, with a SMART-Mk sample barcode plus Illumina barcodes, to control for contamination. TruSeq adapter sequences and Illumina sample barcodes were added in two successive PCR steps. TCR alpha and beta cDNA libraries were sequenced on the Illumina HiSeq platform with custom primers. As for how the authors treated the data: Raw reads were processed with MiGEC to extract unique molecular identifiers, and MiXCR was used to determine CDR3 positions. For each individual, recombination models were inferred using an EM algorithm with the repgenHMM and IGoR tools. The analysis of shared clonotypes was done with the tcR package in R, with sharing normalized by the product of cloneset sizes. Out-of-frame nonproductive sequences were analyzed to study raw recombination free of thymic and clonal selection effects. TCRdb reworked the public reads: Q25 trimming with fastp, MiXCR clone assembly, productive beta chains retained. Rows with a matching CDR3 protein are joined into one entry that keeps the most common DNA and genes. These V and J calls originate from TCRdb's pipeline instead of the authors' own analysis. The sample table records around 750 distinct CDR3 sequences; 61% of these occur just once. The top ten constitute 5.3% of the sample.

Points the paper makes about the study in general: Because the same donors could not be followed over many years, the conclusions depended on cross-sectional statistical analysis. Abundant cord blood beta clonotypes carried fewer insertions; young adult naive repertoires showed a weaker similar trend, while memory repertoires showed none. In monozygotic twins, recombination models systematically underestimated out-of-frame TCR alpha sharing, but the models matched the sharing seen between unrelated individuals. Zero-insertion analyses could be partly confounded by invariant T cells such as MAIT and iNKT, although diverse VJ usage argued against such confounding for most clonotypes. Out-of-frame TCR alpha sequences shared between twins showed an excess of low generation-probability sequences compared with coincidental sharing between unrelated individuals. Excess twin sharing in beta out-of-frame sequences was weaker because fewer shared sequences lowered the signal-to-noise ratio.

The sequence is built from TRBV7-1 and TRBJ2-3; no D gene call is confident. TRBV7-1 is an open reading frame, and its role is uncertain. Material for sequencing was CD4+ T cells sorted from blood. The TCR comes from a young woman in good health. This table probably holds off-target reads from a library built for another chain. This receptor carries the CDR3 CASSSVAPQYF. The DNA sequence reads TGTGCCAGCAGCTCCGTCGCACCCCAGTATTTT.